A single sample is the source of the 28 T cell receptor beta chains below, sequenced in a study of tumor-infiltrating lymphocytes in primary liver carcinoma. Researchers generated TCR beta cDNA from about 450 ng of total RNA, relying on a constant-region primer. ARM-PCR was slightly modified, and three nested multiplex PCR rounds with it gave rise to the TCR beta libraries. Forward primers for TRBV1-TRBV30 and a C-beta reverse primer served the first two PCR rounds, at approximately 10 cycles each. TCRdb re-analysed the multiplex PCR reads in MiXCR, keeping a single row per CDR3 protein. Found here are about 210,000 distinct CDR3 sequences, around 81% of them singletons; the top ten hold about a sixth. The study co-extracted DNA and RNA from around 20-30 mg of unsorted bulk tissue. The sequenced material came from tumor tissue from primary liver carcinoma. These receptors all come from a man between 35 and 55 years old with primary liver carcinoma and hepatitis B virus infection.

The V and J genes are TRBV6-5 and TRBJ1-2, with 11 bases that match TRBD1. The length of the CDR3 is 17 residues. Germline loops: CDR1 MNHEY, CDR2 SVGAGI. V lost 7 bases, J lost 4 bases, and 14 bases stayed unmatched. The CDR3 protein is CASKRGQGDLFGYGYTF. The DNA for the CDR3 is TGTGCCAGCAAGAGGGGACAGGGGGATCTATTCGGCTATGGCTACACCTTC.

Notes on this clonotype: A single base separates this from a much larger clone, so it may be a read error. The chain recombines TRBV5-4 with TRBJ1-4, with 7 bases identical to TRBD1. Per germline, CDR1 SGHNT and CDR2 YYREEE (reference sequence). V trimming: 2 bases; J trimming: 9 bases; junction bases outside the gene matches: 10. This CDR3 contains 15 residues. CDR3 DNA sequence: TGTGCCAGCAGCTTTACCGGGACAGCAAATAAAAAACTGTTTTTT. Protein: CASSFTGTANKKLFF.

The CDR3 DNA reads as TGTGCCAGCAGGGCGCGGAGTAGGGACACTGAAGCTTTCTTT. Translated, it gives CASRARSRDTEAFF. This chain links TRBV6-5 with TRBJ1-1, with D unresolved. This CDR3 has 14 residues. V was cut by 6 bases and J by 3 bases, with 14 bases left in between. Germline CDR1 is MNHEY and CDR2 is SVGAGI.

The chain recombines TRBV13 with TRBJ2-3; 12 bases match TRBD1. The trim removed 6 bases at V and 5 bases at J, leaving 6 bases unmatched. Germline V gene lookup returns CDR1 PRHDT and CDR2 FYEKMQ (reference sequence). The CDR3 sequence is 15 residues long. For the CDR3, the DNA is TGTGCCAGCAGTCATGGGACAGGGGGCATAGATACGCAGTATTTT. Its protein product is CASSHGTGGIDTQYF.

Turning to this clonotype: At one of its ends the junction is not consistent with the germline gene, which may arise from a read error. V usage is TRBV11-2 and J usage is TRBJ1-4, with unresolved D. The CDR3 is made up of 15 amino acids. Germline CDR1 reads SGHAT; CDR2 reads FQNNGV. The CDR3 loop reads CAGSPTRWANEKLFF. DNA of the CDR3: TGTGCCGGCAGCCCTACAAGATGGGCTAATGAAAAACTGTTTTTT. The full variable domain, its missing parts supplied by reference TRBV11-2 and TRBJ1-4, is EAGVAQSPRYKIIEKRQSVAFWCNPISGHATLYWYQQILGQGPKLLIQFQNNGVVDDSQLPKDRFSAERLKGVDSTLKIQPAKLEDSAVYLCAGSPTRWANEKLFFGSGTQLSVL.

The chain combines TRBV4-2 with TRBJ2-1, with a tentative D call TRBD2 (6 bases). CDR1 is LGHNA, CDR2 YNFKEQ, per germline. Trimming shortened V by 0 bases and J by 7 bases, and 19 bases separated the two germline ends. The CDR3 consists of 17 residues. The CDR3 sequence is CASSQEERNTGVNEQFF. In DNA form, the CDR3 reads TGTGCCAGCAGCCAAGAGGAGCGGAATACGGGGGTTAATGAGCAGTTCTTC.

This clonotype appeared a few times. The genes are TRBV6-2 or TRBV6-3 and TRBJ1-1, with a tentative D call TRBD1 (6 bases). CDR1 is MNHEY and CDR2 is SVGEGT in the germline V gene. Trimming shortened V by 6 bases and J by 13 bases, and 18 bases separated the two germline ends. CDR3 length: 12 residues. The CDR3 DNA reads as TGTGCCAGCAGGGGGAGGGGGGGTGGAGTTTTCTTT. Translation gives CASRGRGGGVFF.

J is TRBJ2-3 and V is TRBV4-3; D unclear. Deletions cut 0 bases from V and 7 bases from J, with 11 bases between. Germline V lookup: CDR1 LGHNA, CDR2 YSLEER. CDR3 length equals 14 residues. The CDR3 DNA reads TGCGCCAGCAGCCAAGATCTGAGACCATATACGCAGTATTTT. It is translated as CASSQDLRPYTQYF.

As concerns this clonotype: Relative to the germline gene, one junction end is altered; a read error may explain this. This chain uses TRBV4-1 with TRBJ1-4, with 9 bases lining up with TRBD1. This CDR3 contains 18 residues. Germline assignment: CDR1 MGHRA and CDR2 YSYEKL. This CDR3 reads CTSSQAAGQGVTNEKLFF. The CDR3 DNA reads TGCACCAGCAGCCAAGCGGCGGGACAGGGTGTAACTAATGAAAAACTGTTTTTT.

Turning to this clonotype: At one boundary the junction diverges from the germline segment, which might be a read error. The chain has TRBV5-5 and TRBJ2-7, with D possibly being TRBD1 or TRBD2 (5 bases each). Germline V gene data show CDR1 as SGHKS and CDR2 as YYEKEE (reference sequence). The CDR3 runs 14 residues. The CDR3 DNA is TGTGCCAACAGCTTGGAAGGGACCAATTACGAGCAGTACTTC. Translating it yields CANSLEGTNYEQYF. Drawing the rest from reference TRBV5-5 and TRBJ2-7, the complete variable domain is DAGVTQSPTHLIKTRGQQVTLRCSPISGHKSVSWYQQVLGQGPQFIFQYYEKEERGRGNFPDRFSARQFPNYSSELNVNALLLGDSALYLCANSLEGTNYEQYFGPGTRLTVT.

The table lists this clonotype with a few counts. This clone may be a read error of a much larger clone one base away. The rearrangement joins TRBV7-9 to TRBJ1-1, with D tentatively TRBD1 (5 bases). This CDR3 is 15 amino acids long. Germline CDR1 is SEHNR and CDR2 is FQNEAQ (reference sequence). DNA for the CDR3: TGTGCCAGCAACTTAACCTCAGGGAGGGACACTGAAGCTTTCTTT. This gives the protein CASNLTSGRDTEAFF.

J is TRBJ1-1 and V is TRBV20-1, with D uncertain. There are 10 residues in the CDR3. With 7 bases removed from V and 11 bases from J, the gap between germline ends came to 14 bases. Germline V lookup: CDR1 DFQATT, CDR2 SNEGSKA (reference sequence). CDR3 region: CSVPTPVAFF. The CDR3 nucleotides read TGCAGTGTCCCGACACCCGTGGCTTTCTTT.

A note on this clonotype: A junction boundary mismatches the germline segment, possibly from a read error. This sequence joins TRBV5-5 and TRBJ2-3; the match to TRBD2 covers 10 bases. The CDR3 is 16 amino acids. CDR1 is SGHKS and CDR2 is YYEKEE in the germline V gene (reference sequence). CDR3: CVSSPLAAGGGDTQYF. The CDR3 coding sequence is TGTGTCAGCAGTCCCTTAGCAGCGGGAGGGGGGGATACGCAGTATTTT. The full variable domain, rest sourced from reference TRBV5-5 and TRBJ2-3, is DAGVTQSPTHLIKTRGQQVTLRCSPISGHKSVSWYQQVLGQGPQFIFQYYEKEERGRGNFPDRFSARQFPNYSSELNVNALLLGDSALYLCVSSPLAAGGGDTQYFGPGTRLTVL.

The V and J genes are TRBV29-1 and TRBJ2-2; 8 bases are shared with TRBD2. The length of the CDR3 is 15 residues. The V segment lost 8 bases and the J segment 5 bases; nucleotides outside the gene matches: 13. In germline, CDR1 is SQVTM, CDR2 ANQGSEA. CDR3 coding DNA: TGCAGCACGTCGGTAGCGGGATGGTGGACCGGGGAGCTGTTTTTT. This codes for CSTSVAGWWTGELFF.

Remarks on this clonotype: Sequence at one end of the junction differs from germline and may be a read error. The chain links TRBV6-1 to TRBJ1-5; no clear D gene. This CDR3 contains 14 residues. Germline assignment: CDR1 MNHNS and CDR2 SASEGT. The CDR3 spells CANSGDHSNQPQHF. CDR3 coding DNA: TGTGCCAACAGTGGAGATCATAGCAATCAGCCCCAGCATTTT.

Note on this clonotype: Compared with germline, one end of the junction differs, possibly owing to a read error. The chain employs TRBV6-2 or TRBV6-3 and TRBJ1-5; TRBD1 agrees at 7 bases. The germline V gene has CDR1 MNHEY and CDR2 SVGEGT. The CDR3 runs to 14 residues. The CDR3 nucleotides are TGTGCCAGGAGGTCTGACAGGGTCAATCAGCCCCAGCTTTTT. It specifies CARRSDRVNQPQLF.

Concerning this clonotype itself: This sequence may be a read error, since a much larger clone differs from it by one base. The rearrangement uses TRBV28 and TRBJ2-7; a possible D gene is TRBD1 (8 bases). The CDR3 covers 14 residues. The V gene's germline CDR1 is MDHEN and CDR2 SYDVKM. This chain's CDR3 is CTSRGGTGYYEQYF. The DNA for the CDR3 is TGTACCAGCAGGGGGGGGACAGGATACTACGAGCAGTACTTC.

About this clonotype itself: The junction differs from germline at one of its ends, possibly a read error. V usage is TRBV14 and J usage is TRBJ2-7; D unclear. The germline V gene has CDR1 SGHDN and CDR2 FVKESK. This CDR3 comprises 13 residues. The CDR3, as DNA: TGTGTCAGCAGCGCCTATTACGAGTCAACGCAGTACTTC. It codes for CVSSAYYESTQYF.

Points on this clonotype: A single base separates this from a much larger clone, so it may be a read error. The CDR3 DNA follows: TGTGCCAGCAGATTTTTCAGGGGTACCCATTACAATGAGCAGTTCTTC. It specifies CASRFFRGTHYNEQFF. This chain joins TRBV13 and TRBJ2-1; D perhaps matches TRBD1 (6 bases). The CDR3 covers 16 residues. Germline lookup yields CDR1 PRHDT and CDR2 FYEKMQ (reference sequence). Trimming removed 6 bases from V and 4 bases from J, with 19 bases in between.

The chain combines TRBV6-6 with TRBJ1-2, with D possibly TRBD1 on 5 matching bases. V lost 7 bases and J lost 3, with 12 bases in between. CDR1 MNHNY and CDR2 SVGAGI come from the germline V gene (reference sequence). CDR3 length: 13 residues. The CDR3 is CASMSRADYGYTF. The CDR3 nucleotides are TGTGCCAGCATGAGCAGGGCCGACTATGGCTACACCTTC.

This rearrangement joins TRBV29-1 to TRBJ2-7, with D uncertain. The germline CDR1 and CDR2 sequences are SQVTM and ANQGSEA. CDR3 size: 14 residues. The V and J ends lost 4 bases and 8 bases respectively, with 21 bases between them. CDR3 in amino acids: CSVAPVLASGQQYF. CDR3 nucleotides: TGCAGCGTTGCCCCGGTACTGGCCTCTGGACAGCAGTACTTC.

The rearrangement uses TRBV29-1 and TRBJ2-7, with 8 bases that match TRBD2. The CDR3 length is 14 residues. Germline CDR1 and CDR2: SQVTM and ANQGSEA. CDR3 region: CIVGTSGRSGEQYF. CDR3 DNA: TGCATCGTCGGGACTAGTGGGAGGTCTGGGGAGCAGTACTTC.

A note on this clonotype: The CDR3 end shows no conserved phenylalanine or tryptophan, and so a read error is likely. The CDR3 coding sequence is TGTGCCAGCAGTAAAGGGACAGGGGGCGACTATGGCTACACCATC. Its protein is CASSKGTGGDYGYTI. The chain uses TRBV7-9 and TRBJ1-2; the match to TRBD1 covers 12 bases. This CDR3 has 15 residues. With 6 bases clipped from V and 3 bases from J, the junction kept 5 bases outside the gene matches. Germline CDR1 and CDR2: SEHNR and FQNEAQ (reference sequence).

Points on this clonotype: Relative to the germline gene, one junction end is altered; a read error may explain this. The genes are TRBV10-3 and TRBJ2-5; weak D call: TRBD2 (5 bases). The germline V gene has CDR1 ENHRY and CDR2 SYGVKD. The CDR3 length is 14 residues. The CDR3 DNA reads TGTGCCATCAGTGCGATAGGGTTGGGAGAGAGCCAGTACTTC. Translated, it gives CAISAIGLGESQYF.

A word on this clonotype: One end of the junction fails to match germline, which may point to a read error. The gene calls are TRBV6-1 and TRBJ1-1; the D is unclear. In germline, CDR1 is MNHNS, CDR2 SASEGT. The CDR3 sequence is 11 residues long. CDR3 coding DNA: TGTGCCAGCGACAAGAACACTGAAGCTATCTTT. Protein: CASDKNTEAIF.

As to this clonotype: A read error may produce the germline difference seen at one junction end. CDR3 bases: TGTGCCAACAGCCTCGGACATGGGGCGGAAAAACTGTTTTTT. Translated, it gives CANSLGHGAEKLFF. The chain employs TRBV11-2 and TRBJ1-4; a possible D gene is TRBD1 (5 bases). This CDR3 has 14 amino acids. The germline V gene has CDR1 SGHAT and CDR2 FQNNGV.

This CDR3 reads CALIHYGNTIYF. The CDR3 bases are TGTGCCTTGATCCATTATGGAAACACCATATATTTT. This chain joins TRBV30 and TRBJ1-3; D unclear. This CDR3 has 12 amino acids. V lost 7 bases and J 3 bases, leaving 10 bases between the germline ends. Germline CDR1 is GTSNPN and CDR2 is SVGIG (reference sequence).

As concerns this clonotype: The junction departs from germline at one end; a sequencing error may be responsible. J is TRBJ1-5 and V is TRBV11-3; D is possibly TRBD1 or TRBD2 (5 bases each). With the DNA end fitting TRBJ2-3 better, the J assignment may be wrong. Germline values: CDR1 SGHNT, CDR2 YENEEA. The CDR3 has 15 amino acids. The CDR3 nucleotides read TGTGACAGCAGCTTAGATTTGGGGGTGGCTCAGCCCCAGTATTTT. It translates to CDSSLDLGVAQPQYF.